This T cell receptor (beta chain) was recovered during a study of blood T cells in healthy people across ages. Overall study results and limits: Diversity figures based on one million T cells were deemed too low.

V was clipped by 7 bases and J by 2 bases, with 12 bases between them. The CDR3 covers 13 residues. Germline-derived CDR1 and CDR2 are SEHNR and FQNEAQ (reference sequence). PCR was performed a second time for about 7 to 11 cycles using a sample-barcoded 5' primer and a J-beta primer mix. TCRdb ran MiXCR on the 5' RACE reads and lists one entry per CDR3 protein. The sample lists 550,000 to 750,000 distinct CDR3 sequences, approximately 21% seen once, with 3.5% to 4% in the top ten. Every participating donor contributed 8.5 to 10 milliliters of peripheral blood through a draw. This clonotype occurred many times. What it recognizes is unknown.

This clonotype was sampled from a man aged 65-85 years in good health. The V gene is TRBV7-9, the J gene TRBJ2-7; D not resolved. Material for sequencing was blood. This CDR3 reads CASTGERAYEQYF. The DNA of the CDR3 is TGTGCCAGCACAGGAGAGCGAGCCTACGAGCAGTACTTC.